A single sample is the source of the 17 T cell receptor beta chains below, sequenced in a study of CD8 T cells in ankylosing spondylitis. TCRdb ran MiXCR on the 5' RACE reads and lists one entry per CDR3 protein. This sample yields hundreds of thousands of distinct CDR3 sequences, of which about 20% are seen a single time; around 13% belongs to the top ten. The sample comprised blood, either unsorted or a sorted T cell fraction (not recorded which). These receptors came from a male donor with ankylosing spondylitis or in good health (not recorded which).

CDR3 nucleotides: TGTGCCAGCAGCGCGTCGGTACCCGGCGGCATTCAGTACTTC. Translating it yields CASSASVPGGIQYF. The chain employs TRBV9 and TRBJ2-4; D gene ambiguous. The CDR3 spans 14 residues. CDR1 SGDLS and CDR2 YYNGEE come from the germline V gene. V was trimmed by 3 bases and J by 9 bases, leaving 16 bases between them. Looking up the rest from reference TRBV9 and TRBJ2-4 gives the full variable domain: DSGVTQTPKHLITATGQRVTLRCSPRSGDLSVYWYQQSLDQGLQFLIQYYNGEERAKGNILERFSAQQFPDLHSELNLSSLELGDSALYFCASSASVPGGIQYFGAGTRLSVL.

V and J are TRBV11-2 and TRBJ2-7, with a possible D match to TRBD1 (6 bases). V lost 5 bases and J 1 base, leaving 18 bases between the germline ends. CDR1 SGHAT and CDR2 FQNNGV come from the germline V gene. CDR3 length: 16 amino acids. In DNA, the CDR3 is TGTGCCAGCAGCCTACAACAGGGATATGGGTCCTACGAGCAGTACTTC. This codes for CASSLQQGYGSYEQYF.

As concerns this clonotype: A much larger clone differs from this one at a single base, so this may be a read error. This chain joins TRBV3-1 and TRBJ2-3; 8 nucleotides match TRBD1. The germline CDR1 and CDR2 sequences are LGHDT and YNNKEL (reference sequence). The CDR3 runs 15 residues. V lost 1 base to trimming and J lost 2 bases; unmatched junction nucleotides: 2. CDR3 residues: CASSQVGQVTDTQYF. In nucleotides, the CDR3 is TGTGCCAGCAGCCAAGTGGGACAGGTCACAGATACGCAGTATTTT.

Many counts were recorded for this clonotype. The V gene is TRBV10-2, the J gene TRBJ1-6; TRBD1 agrees at 9 bases. CDR1 and CDR2 (germline): WSHSY, SAAADI. This CDR3 is 14 amino acids long. After removal of 6 bases from V and 6 bases from J, the junction contained 3 bases not matched to a gene. CDR3 amino acids: CASRDRGVNSPLHF. CDR3 sequence (DNA): TGCGCCAGCAGGGACAGGGGAGTTAATTCACCCCTCCACTTT.

This clonotype was observed a few times. This chain's CDR3 is CASSWAYEQYF. The CDR3 DNA follows: TGTGCCAGCTCATGGGCCTACGAGCAGTACTTC. The chain uses TRBV21-1 and TRBJ2-7. TRBV21-1 corresponds to a pseudogene. The CDR3 sequence is 11 residues long.

This clonotype occurred a few times. This chain's CDR3 is CASSVASGGGTGELFF. The CDR3 nucleotides are TGTGCCAGCAGCGTAGCTAGCGGGGGGGGTACCGGGGAGCTGTTTTTT. The rearrangement uses TRBV9 and TRBJ2-2, with TRBD2 identical over 12 bases. The CDR3 contains 16 residues. V lost 0 bases, J lost 5 bases, and 2 bases stayed unmatched. In germline, CDR1 is SGDLS, CDR2 YYNGEE. Full variable domain (remainder filled in from reference TRBV9 and TRBJ2-2): DSGVTQTPKHLITATGQRVTLRCSPRSGDLSVYWYQQSLDQGLQFLIQYYNGEERAKGNILERFSAQQFPDLHSELNLSSLELGDSALYFCASSVASGGGTGELFFGEGSRLTVL.

In this sample, this clonotype turned up a few times. The chain employs TRBV11-1 and TRBJ2-7; TRBD1 aligns across 7 bases. CDR3 size: 13 residues. After removal of 5 bases from V and 6 bases from J, the junction contained 7 bases not matched to a gene. CDR1 and CDR2 (germline): SGHAT, FQDESV (reference sequence). The CDR3 here is CASSHPDRVEQYF. In DNA form, the CDR3 reads TGTGCCAGCAGCCATCCTGACAGGGTCGAGCAGTACTTC.

This clonotype was recorded a few times. The chain uses TRBV11-1 and TRBJ2-1; 10 nucleotides agree with TRBD2. The length of the CDR3 is 21 residues. Looked up from germline, CDR1 is SGHAT and CDR2 is FQDESV (reference sequence). With V trimmed by 4 bases and J by 5 bases, 23 bases remained unmatched. The CDR3 DNA sequence: TGTGCCAGCAGCTCTCCAGGACGGGAGGAAGCGGGGGGGCATTTACACAATGAGCAGTTCTTC. Encoded protein: CASSSPGREEAGGHLHNEQFF.

In its sample, this clonotype was seen a few times. This chain links TRBV5-1 with TRBJ1-1; D unresolved. The CDR3 length is 12 residues. V lost 2 bases and J lost 1, with 3 bases in between. The germline V gene has CDR1 SGHRS and CDR2 YFSETQ. The CDR3 spells CASSFENTEAFF. The CDR3 DNA follows: TGCGCCAGCAGCTTTGAGAACACTGAAGCTTTCTTT.

The chain joins TRBV27 to TRBJ2-7; weak D call: TRBD1 (6 bases). Germline CDR1 and CDR2: MNHEY and SMNVEV (reference sequence). The CDR3 has 14 amino acids. The V gene lost 6 bases and the J gene lost 3 bases, with 15 bases spanning the gap. The CDR3 is CASSIQGGGYEQYF. The CDR3 DNA sequence: TGTGCCAGCAGCATACAGGGTGGTGGCTACGAGCAGTACTTC.

This clonotype was found a few times. This sequence joins TRBV6-2 or TRBV6-3 and TRBJ1-6, with TRBD1 matching 8 bases. This CDR3 region has 15 residues. In germline, CDR1 is MNHEY, CDR2 SVGEGT. Trimming cost V 8 bases and J 0 bases; bases outside gene matches: 3. This CDR3 is CASGQGASYNSPLHF. The CDR3 coding sequence is TGTGCCAGCGGTCAGGGGGCCTCCTATAATTCACCCCTCCACTTT.

This clonotype was detected a few times. The chain links TRBV11-2 to TRBJ2-3; D possibly corresponds to TRBD2 (6 bases). Germline V gene data show CDR1 as SGHAT and CDR2 as FQNNGV. This CDR3 region has 15 residues. The V end lost 1 base, the J end lost 6 bases, and 14 bases lay between the germline ends. This CDR3 is CASSLAGEEMDTQYF. In DNA form, the CDR3 reads TGTGCCAGCAGCTTAGCGGGGGAGGAAATGGATACGCAGTATTTT.

The rearrangement uses TRBV7-9 and TRBJ2-3; D possibly corresponds to TRBD1 (5 bases). V gave up 5 bases and J gave up 0 bases, with 18 bases separating them. The length of the CDR3 is 17 residues. CDR1 is SEHNR, CDR2 FQNEAQ, per germline (reference sequence). The CDR3 nucleotides are TGTGCCAGCAGCCCCCAGGGTTTACGGCGCAGCACAGATACGCAGTATTTT. It specifies CASSPQGLRRSTDTQYF.

This clonotype was found a few times. The chain is built from TRBV19 and TRBJ1-5; TRBD1 aligns across 9 bases. With V trimmed by 3 bases and J by 0 bases, 0 bases remained unmatched. The germline V gene encodes CDR1 LNHDA and CDR2 SQIVND (reference sequence). The CDR3 spans 15 residues. Here the CDR3 reads CASSMTGGSNQPQHF. The DNA for the CDR3 is TGTGCCAGTAGTATGACAGGGGGTAGCAATCAGCCCCAGCATTTT.

The chain couples TRBV10-3 to TRBJ1-5; weak D call: TRBD1 (5 bases). The germline gives CDR1 ENHRY, CDR2 SYGVKD. Trimming shortened V by 4 bases and J by 6 bases, and 10 bases separated the two germline ends. CDR3 length: 13 residues. The CDR3 bases are TGTGCCATCAGTGGGGGGGGAGGTCAGCCCCAGCATTTT. As protein: CAISGGGGQPQHF.

This clonotype has just a few counts. The chain recombines TRBV9 with TRBJ2-7; 9 bases align to TRBD2. CDR1 and CDR2 from the germline V gene are SGDLS and YYNGEE. The junction had 7 bases not matched to a gene; V was cut back by 0 bases and J by 3 bases. CDR3 length equals 16 residues. The DNA for the CDR3 is TGTGCCAGCAGCGTAGCTGGCCAGCGGGGGGACTACGAGCAGTACTTC. Encoded protein: CASSVAGQRGDYEQYF. The entire variable domain, with the rest obtained from reference TRBV9 and TRBJ2-7, is as follows: DSGVTQTPKHLITATGQRVTLRCSPRSGDLSVYWYQQSLDQGLQFLIQYYNGEERAKGNILERFSAQQFPDLHSELNLSSLELGDSALYFCASSVAGQRGDYEQYFGPGTRLTVT.

The rearrangement uses TRBV7-6 and TRBJ2-5; 7 nucleotides line up with TRBD2. J lost 0 bases, V lost 10 bases, and 11 bases had no gene match. The CDR3 spans 15 residues. Germline CDR1 SGHVS, CDR2 FNYEAQ. DNA of the CDR3: TGTGCCACCGCTCCGGGGGGACTAAACCAAGAGACCCAGTACTTC. It yields the protein CATAPGGLNQETQYF.